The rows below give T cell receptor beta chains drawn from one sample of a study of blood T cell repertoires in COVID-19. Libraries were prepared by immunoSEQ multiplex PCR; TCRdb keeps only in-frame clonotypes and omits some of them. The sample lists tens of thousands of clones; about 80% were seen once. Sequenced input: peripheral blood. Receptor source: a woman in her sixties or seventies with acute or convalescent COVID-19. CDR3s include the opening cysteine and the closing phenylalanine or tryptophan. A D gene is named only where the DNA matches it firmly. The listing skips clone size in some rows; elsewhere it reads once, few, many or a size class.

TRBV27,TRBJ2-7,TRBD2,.,TGTGCCAGCAGTATCCTAGCGGGAGGGTACGAGCAGTACTTC,CASSILAGGYEQYF
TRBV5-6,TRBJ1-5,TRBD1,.,TGTGCCAGCAGCTACAAGGGGGCAGGGCAGCCCCAGCATTTT,CASSYKGAGQPQHF
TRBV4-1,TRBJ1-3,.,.,TGCGCCAGCAGCCAAGAAGAAGGGAGCTGGGTTGGAAACACCATATATTTT,CASSQEEGSWVGNTIYF
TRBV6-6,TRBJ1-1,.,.,TGTGCCAGCAGTTACTCGGCAGATTTGAACACTGAAGCTTTCTTT,CASSYSADLNTEAFF
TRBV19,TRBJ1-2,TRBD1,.,TGTGCCAGTAGTATCCCGGACAGGGGAGGCTATGGCTACACCTTC,CASSIPDRGGYGYTF
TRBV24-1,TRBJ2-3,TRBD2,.,TGTGCCATCGCGGCGGGGGGCGGTCAAGATACGCAGTATTTT,CAIAAGGGQDTQYF
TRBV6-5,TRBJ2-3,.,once,TGTGCCAGCAGTTATAACTTCGAAAGCACAGATACGCAGTATTTT,CASSYNFESTDTQYF
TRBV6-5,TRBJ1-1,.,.,TGTGCCAGCAGCCGAGGTTCTGCCACTGAAGCTTTCTTT,CASSRGSATEAFF
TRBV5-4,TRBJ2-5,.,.,TGTGCCAGCAGCTCACGCCTAGTAGCTCAAGGGGCCCAGTACTTC,CASSSRLVAQGAQYF
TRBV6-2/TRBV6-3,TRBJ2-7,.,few,TGTGCCAGCAGTTATAGGACTGACTCCTACGAGCAGTACTTC,CASSYRTDSYEQYF
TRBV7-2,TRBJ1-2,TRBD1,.,TGTGCCAGCAGCACCTCAGGGGGCGGCTATGGCTACACCTTC,CASSTSGGGYGYTF
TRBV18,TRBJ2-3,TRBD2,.,TGTGCCAGCTCACCACCGAGGCGGGAGACCGGGAATACGCAGTATTTT,CASSPPRRETGNTQYF
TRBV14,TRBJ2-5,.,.,TGTGCCAGCAGCCAAGAGTGGGGTAGGCGGGTGTGGGAGACCCAGTACTTC,CASSQEWGRRVWETQYF
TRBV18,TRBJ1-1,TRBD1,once,TGTGCCAGCTCACGGGACAGGGGAGAAGCTTTCTTT,CASSRDRGEAFF
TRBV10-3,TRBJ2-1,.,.,TGTGCCATCAGTGGTGCCCTAGGGGTACGAAACAATGAGCAGTTCTTC,CAISGALGVRNNEQFF
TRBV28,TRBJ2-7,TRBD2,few,TGTGCCAGCTGCGGTAGTAGCGGGCACCCCAGGAGGGAGCAGTACTTC,CASCGSSGHPRREQYF
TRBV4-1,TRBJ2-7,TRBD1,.,TGCGCCAGCAGCCCCGGGACAGACTACGAGCAGTACTTC,CASSPGTDYEQYF
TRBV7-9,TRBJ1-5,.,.,TGTGCCAGCAGCGGAGATCCCGGCGGTCAGCCCCAGCATTTT,CASSGDPGGQPQHF
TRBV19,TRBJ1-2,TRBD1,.,TGTGCCAGTAGTACACAGGGACAGGAGTCCTATGGCTACACCTTC,CASSTQGQESYGYTF
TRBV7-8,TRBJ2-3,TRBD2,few,TGTGCCAGCAGCTACGGGACTAGCGGGGCCACAGATACGCAGTATTTT,CASSYGTSGATDTQYF
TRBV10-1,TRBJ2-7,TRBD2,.,TGCGCCAGCAGTGAGTCCGGCGGACTAGCGGGGCGAGGCCCCTACGAGCAGTACTTC,CASSESGGLAGRGPYEQYF
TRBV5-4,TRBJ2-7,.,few,TGTGCCAGCAGCTTTTACGGGGTGCGGGAGCAGTACTTC,CASSFYGVREQYF
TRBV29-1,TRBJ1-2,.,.,TGCAGCGTTGAATGGGGGCATGGCTACACCTTC,CSVEWGHGYTF
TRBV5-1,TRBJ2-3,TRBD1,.,TGCGCCAGCAGCGGAGACGGGACAGGGGTGCATACGCAGTATTTT,CASSGDGTGVHTQYF
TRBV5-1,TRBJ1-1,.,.,TGCGCCAGCAGCTTGGGAGGCCAGATTACTGAAGCTTTCTTT,CASSLGGQITEAFF
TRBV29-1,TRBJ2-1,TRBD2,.,TGCAGCGTTGCTCGTAGCGGGGAGCAGTTCTTC,CSVARSGEQFF
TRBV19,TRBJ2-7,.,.,TGTGCCAGTTCGTTGGGGGCGCATTACGAGCAGTACTTC,CASSLGAHYEQYF
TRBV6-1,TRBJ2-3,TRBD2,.,TGTGCCAGCAGTGAGATCTCTGGCGGGGGGAGCACAGATACGCAGTATTTT,CASSEISGGGSTDTQYF
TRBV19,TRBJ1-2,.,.,TGTGCCAGTACGGTTGGACAGACTTCGGGTAGGAGGCTCTACACCTTC,CASTVGQTSGRRLYTF
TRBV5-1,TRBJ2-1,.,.,TGCGCCAGCAGCTTGGAGTGGAGGGAGAATGAGCAGTTCTTC,CASSLEWRENEQFF
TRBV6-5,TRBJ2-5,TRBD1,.,TGTGCCAGCACTGGGGACAGACTGAAAGAGACCCAGTACTTC,CASTGDRLKETQYF
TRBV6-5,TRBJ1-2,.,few,TGTGCCAGCAGTTACCCGTTCGGGAGGGGAAATGGCTACACCTTC,CASSYPFGRGNGYTF
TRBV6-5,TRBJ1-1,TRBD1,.,TGTGCCAGCAGGGACAGGACATGGACTGAAGCTTTCTTT,CASRDRTWTEAFF
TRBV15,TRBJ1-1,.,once,TGTGCCACCAGCGGTGAACAGGGTAGGACTGAAGCTTTCTTT,CATSGEQGRTEAFF
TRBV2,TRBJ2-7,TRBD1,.,TGTGCCAGCAGCTACGGACAGGGGGGTTTAGTGCAGTACTTC,CASSYGQGGLVQYF
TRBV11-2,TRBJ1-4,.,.,TGTGCCAGCAGCTTAGGGGGGCTGAGGGGGAATGAAAAACTGTTTTTT,CASSLGGLRGNEKLFF
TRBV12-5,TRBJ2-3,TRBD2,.,TGTGCTAGTGGTTTCGACGGGAGGGGCACAGATACGCAGTATTTT,CASGFDGRGTDTQYF
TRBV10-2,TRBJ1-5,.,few,TGCGCCAGCAGTGAGTTGGGGGGAGGCAATCAGCCCCAGCATTTT,CASSELGGGNQPQHF
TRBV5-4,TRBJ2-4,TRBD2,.,TGTGCCAGCAGCTTGGAGGGGACTAGCGGGAACCTAGCCAAAAACATTCAGTACTTC,CASSLEGTSGNLAKNIQYF
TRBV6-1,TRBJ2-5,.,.,TGTGCCAGCAGTTATGGGCAGTACCAAGAGACCCAGTACTTC,CASSYGQYQETQYF
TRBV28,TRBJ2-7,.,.,TGTGCCAGCAGTTTCGCCCGTTGGCCCTACGAGCAGTACTTC,CASSFARWPYEQYF
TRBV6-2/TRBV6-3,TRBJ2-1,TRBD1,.,TGTGCCAGCAGTTACTCGAGGTGGGACAGTACGTGGGATGAGCAGTTCTTC,CASSYSRWDSTWDEQFF
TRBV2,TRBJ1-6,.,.,TGTGCCAGCACCGAACAGAGGGAATCACCCCTCCACTTT,CASTEQRESPLHF
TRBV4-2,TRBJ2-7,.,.,TGTGCCAGCAGCCAAGATCGAGGAAGCGGAGGGGCCTACGAGCAGTACTTC,CASSQDRGSGGAYEQYF
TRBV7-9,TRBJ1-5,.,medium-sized,TGTGCCAGCAGCTTAGTTTCCGCGGAGCCCCAGCATTTT,CASSLVSAEPQHF
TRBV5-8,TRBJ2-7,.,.,TGTGCCAGCAGCAGACGGGTCTACGAGCAGTACTTC,CASSRRVYEQYF
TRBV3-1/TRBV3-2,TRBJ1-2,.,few,TGTGCCAGCAGTCCAAAGTTTAGCGGATCGGGAAGGGTTGATGGCTACACCTTC,CASSPKFSGSGRVDGYTF
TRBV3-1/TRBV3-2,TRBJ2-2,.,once,TGTGCCAGCAGCTCCACGACTAGTCCCGGGGAGCTGTTTTTT,CASSSTTSPGELFF
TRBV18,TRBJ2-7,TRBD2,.,TGTGCCAGCTCACCACCTTGGACTAGCGGGGGGGGCTCCTACGAGCAGTACTTC,CASSPPWTSGGGSYEQYF
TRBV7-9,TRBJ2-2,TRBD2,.,TGTGCCAGCAGCTTGGGCCTAGCGGGAACCGGGGAGCTGTTTTTT,CASSLGLAGTGELFF
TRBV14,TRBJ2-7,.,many,TGTGCCAGCAGCCCCGACAGGAGCGAGCAGTACTTC,CASSPDRSEQYF